These T cell receptor beta chains were read from a single sample in a study of Ad26.COV2.S vaccination and SARS-CoV-2 variants. Generated by immunoSEQ multiplex PCR, the TCRdb table keeps only in-frame clones and is missing some. The table includes approximately 400,000 clones, 70% to 90% detected once. The sequences come from peripheral blood, collected in a trial of Ad26.COV2.S vaccine versus placebo. The receptors stem from a person aged 18-65 years who received the Ad26.COV2.S COVID-19 vaccine or a placebo. CDR3s include the opening cysteine and the closing phenylalanine or tryptophan. Fields, in order: D gene, clone size, V gene, J gene, CDR3 protein, CDR3 DNA. D genes are given only for firm matches. Not all rows give a size; the values are once, few, many and, for expanded clones, a class.

NA,few,TRBV30,TRBJ1-2,CAWDRNYGYTF,TGTGCCTGGGACCGGAACTATGGCTACACCTTC
NA,NA,TRBV28,TRBJ2-5,CASSLWAALAQETQYF,TGTGCCAGCAGTTTATGGGCCGCGCTAGCCCAAGAGACCCAGTACTTC
NA,NA,TRBV6-5,TRBJ2-1,CASSYSGQSEQFF,TGTGCCAGCAGTTACTCTGGGCAAAGCGAGCAGTTCTTC
NA,NA,TRBV7-2,TRBJ1-5,CASSFYNWEQPQHF,TGTGCCAGCAGCTTTTATAATTGGGAACAGCCCCAGCATTTT
NA,NA,TRBV7-2,TRBJ2-7,CASSLDPNSYEQYF,TGTGCCAGCAGCTTAGACCCTAACTCCTACGAGCAGTACTTC
NA,NA,TRBV3-1/TRBV3-2,TRBJ2-7,CASSQRVRADLYF,TGTGCCAGCAGCCAACGCGTCAGAGCGGACTTGTACTTC
TRBD2,NA,TRBV11-2,TRBJ2-1,CASSQASGRVTYNEQFF,TGTGCCAGCAGCCAAGCTAGCGGGAGGGTAACCTACAATGAGCAGTTCTTC
TRBD1,NA,TRBV9,TRBJ2-7,CASSAAGTGFVEQYF,TGTGCCAGCAGCGCGGCCGGGACAGGGTTTGTCGAGCAGTACTTC
NA,NA,TRBV12-5,TRBJ2-5,CASGLGWTQYF,TGTGCTAGTGGTTTGGGCTGGACCCAGTACTTC
NA,NA,TRBV6-5,TRBJ2-5,CASSYVGSSRGETQYF,TGTGCCAGCAGTTACGTGGGTAGCTCTAGAGGGGAGACCCAGTACTTC
NA,NA,TRBV27,TRBJ1-1,CASSPRAGILTEAFF,TGTGCCAGCAGTCCCCGGGCAGGGATACTCACTGAAGCTTTCTTT
NA,NA,TRBV23-1,TRBJ2-1,CASSQQPYNEQFF,TGCGCCAGCAGTCAACAGCCTTACAATGAGCAGTTCTTC
TRBD2,once,TRBV10-3,TRBJ2-1,CATHPAGVSYNEQFF,TGTGCCACCCACCCCGCGGGAGTGTCCTACAATGAGCAGTTCTTC
TRBD2,NA,TRBV15,TRBJ2-5,CATSPHPGLADEETQYF,TGTGCCACCAGCCCCCACCCGGGACTAGCGGACGAAGAGACCCAGTACTTC
TRBD2,NA,TRBV4-1,TRBJ2-3,CASSGDSGSKLDTQYF,TGCGCCAGCAGCGGGGATAGCGGGAGTAAGTTAGATACGCAGTATTTT
NA,NA,TRBV5-1,TRBJ2-5,CASSLGPGETQYF,TGCGCCAGCAGCTTGGGGCCGGGAGAGACCCAGTACTTC
NA,NA,TRBV5-6,TRBJ2-7,CASSLQDYEQYF,TGTGCCAGCAGCCTACAGGACTACGAGCAGTACTTC
NA,NA,TRBV18,TRBJ1-3,CASSPLWGQGIVYF,NA
TRBD1,NA,TRBV6-5,TRBJ1-4,CASSSGTGGLGKLFF,TGTGCCAGCAGCTCCGGGACAGGGGGGTTAGGGAAACTGTTTTTT
TRBD2,once,TRBV4-3,TRBJ2-3,CASSAGLAGSADTQYF,TGCGCCAGCAGCGCGGGACTAGCGGGATCGGCAGATACGCAGTATTTT
NA,NA,TRBV7-9,TRBJ2-7,CASSFGDVKRDEQYF,TGTGCCAGCAGCTTCGGGGACGTTAAACGAGACGAGCAGTACTTC
NA,NA,TRBV12-3/TRBV12-4,TRBJ1-2,CASSSRQSYGYTF,TGTGCCAGCAGTTCCCGACAGTCCTATGGCTACACCTTC
NA,NA,TRBV27,TRBJ1-3,CASSLFGALGNTIYF,TGTGCCAGCAGTTTATTCGGGGCGCTTGGAAACACCATATATTTT
TRBD2,NA,TRBV28,TRBJ2-7,CASSPTSGRTGEQYF,TGTGCCAGCAGCCCTACTAGCGGGAGAACAGGGGAGCAGTACTTC